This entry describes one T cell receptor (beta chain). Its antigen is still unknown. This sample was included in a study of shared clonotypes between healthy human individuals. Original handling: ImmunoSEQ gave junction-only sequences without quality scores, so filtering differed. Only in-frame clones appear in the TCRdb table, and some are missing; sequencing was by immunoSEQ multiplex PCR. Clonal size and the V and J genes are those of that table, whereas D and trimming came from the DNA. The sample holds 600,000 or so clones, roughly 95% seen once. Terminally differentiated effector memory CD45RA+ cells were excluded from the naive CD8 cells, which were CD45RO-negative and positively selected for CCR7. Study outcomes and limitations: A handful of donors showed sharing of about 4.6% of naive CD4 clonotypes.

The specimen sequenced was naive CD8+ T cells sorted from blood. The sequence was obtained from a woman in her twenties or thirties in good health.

CDR3 amino acids: CATLEAYEQYF. The DNA for the CDR3 is TGTGCCACACTAGAGGCCTACGAGCAGTACTTC. The chain combines TRBV6-5 with TRBJ2-5; a possible D gene is TRBD2 (5 bases). The DNA matches TRBJ2-7 better at its end, which makes the J call doubtful. The V gene's germline CDR1 is MNHEY and CDR2 SVGAGI. The length of the CDR3 is 11 residues.